The sequence of this T cell receptor (beta chain) was determined in a study of regulatory T cells in long-lasting Graves disease. Many counts were recorded for this clonotype. The germline gives CDR1 MNHNS, CDR2 SASEGT. This CDR3 has 16 residues. The V gene end was trimmed by 2 bases and the J gene end by 1 base; junction bases not matched to a gene: 2. Investigators prepared the TCR beta libraries by applying iRepertoire HTBI primers and Arm-PCR of CDR3 regions. A single record per CDR3 protein comes from TCRdb applying MiXCR to the multiplex PCR reads. The table has around 240,000 distinct CDR3 sequences, 15% to 20% seen once. Time point in this sample: newly diagnosed GD, antithyroid drugs for less than 3 months. RNA isolated from PBMCs was used to make the TCR library. The data also belong to a second study, concerning T cells in Graves' hyperthyroidism and ophthalmopathy.

The receptor comes from a woman aged 25 to 45 with Graves disease. The V gene is TRBV6-1, the J gene TRBJ2-2, with TRBD1 matching over 9 bases. Material: peripheral blood mononuclear cells (PBMCs), obtained at new diagnosis, from a patient treated with antithyroid drugs. The CDR3 bases are TGTGCCAGCAGTGAAACAGGGGGCTGGAACACCGGGGAGCTGTTTTTT. This gives the protein CASSETGGWNTGELFF.